Listed here is a single T cell receptor beta chain. The sample is drawn from a study of technical replicates of blood from four donors. Generated by immunoSEQ multiplex PCR, the TCRdb table keeps only in-frame clones and is missing some. The sample records fewer than 90,000 clones, 94% being singletons. This CDR3 has 13 residues. V lost 3 bases to trimming and J lost 6 bases, with 12 bases between them. Germline V gene data show CDR1 as SQVTM and CDR2 as ANQGSEA. Sequenced: T cells isolated from PBMCs. The TCR comes from a human donor in good health. The rearrangement links TRBV29-1 to TRBJ2-1; D is unresolved. As DNA, the CDR3 is TGCAGCGTTGAGAAGCGAATGATCAATGAGCAGTTCTTC. Its translation is CSVEKRMINEQFF.